The clone carrying this T cell receptor beta chain was seen many times. Its antigen remains unidentified. Each donor supplied roughly 9.1 milliliters of peripheral blood. Total RNA was extracted at no less than 6 micrograms per sample. These data originate in a study of blood T cells in healthy people across ages. General study points: More naive CD4+ cells and higher diversity were found in long-lived than in aged donors. No conclusive comparison of naive versus antigen-experienced cells was possible with unsorted PBMCs.

Primed by a sample-barcoded 5' primer and a J-beta primer mix, a second PCR proceeded for about 6 to 11 cycles. TCRdb reanalysed the 5' RACE reads using MiXCR and keeps one entry per CDR3 protein. Here the sample spans roughly 650,000 distinct CDR3 sequences, about 30% being singletons. Germline V gene sequence: CDR1 MNHEY, CDR2 SVGAGI. The CDR3 totals 14 residues. Trimming pared 6 bases from V and 0 bases from J, leaving 12 bases between. The sequenced sample consisted of blood. This receptor was taken from a woman aged 80 or over in good health. This rearrangement joins TRBV6-5 to TRBJ2-7; D remains unclear. The DNA of the CDR3 is TGTGCCAGCAGCAAGACCTTAAGCTCCTACGAGCAGTACTTC. Translating it yields CASSKTLSSYEQYF.